Sequencing of this TCR beta chain was carried out in a study of T cells in Graves' hyperthyroidism and ophthalmopathy. About the research overall: Initial diagnosis, before any treatment, was when peripheral blood was collected.

Amplified TCR beta CDR3 regions came from RNA transcripts. A set of HTBI primers served as the primers for a first-round RT-PCR of the TCR CDR3. A single record per CDR3 protein comes from TCRdb applying MiXCR to the multiplex PCR reads. This table has fewer than 500,000 distinct CDR3 sequences, about 14% appearing once. After removal of 3 bases from V and 10 bases from J, the junction contained 5 bases not matched to a gene. Per germline, CDR1 KGHSH and CDR2 LQKENI. This CDR3 spans 13 amino acids. In this sample, this clonotype turned up many times. What was sequenced was blood. The receptor's source is a man between 18 and 29 years old with Graves' ophthalmopathy. V usage is TRBV18 and J usage is TRBJ2-1, with TRBD2 matching 8 bases. CDR3 coding DNA: TGTGCCAGCTCACCGCATTCGGGAGGGGAGCAGTTCTTC. It is translated as CASSPHSGGEQFF. Full variable domain (missing parts from reference TRBV18 and TRBJ2-1): NAGVMQNPRHLVRRRGQEARLRCSPMKGHSHVYWYRQLPEEGLKFMVYLQKENIIDESGMPKERFSAEFPKEGPSILRIQQVVRGDSAAYFCASSPHSGGEQFFGPGTRLTVL.